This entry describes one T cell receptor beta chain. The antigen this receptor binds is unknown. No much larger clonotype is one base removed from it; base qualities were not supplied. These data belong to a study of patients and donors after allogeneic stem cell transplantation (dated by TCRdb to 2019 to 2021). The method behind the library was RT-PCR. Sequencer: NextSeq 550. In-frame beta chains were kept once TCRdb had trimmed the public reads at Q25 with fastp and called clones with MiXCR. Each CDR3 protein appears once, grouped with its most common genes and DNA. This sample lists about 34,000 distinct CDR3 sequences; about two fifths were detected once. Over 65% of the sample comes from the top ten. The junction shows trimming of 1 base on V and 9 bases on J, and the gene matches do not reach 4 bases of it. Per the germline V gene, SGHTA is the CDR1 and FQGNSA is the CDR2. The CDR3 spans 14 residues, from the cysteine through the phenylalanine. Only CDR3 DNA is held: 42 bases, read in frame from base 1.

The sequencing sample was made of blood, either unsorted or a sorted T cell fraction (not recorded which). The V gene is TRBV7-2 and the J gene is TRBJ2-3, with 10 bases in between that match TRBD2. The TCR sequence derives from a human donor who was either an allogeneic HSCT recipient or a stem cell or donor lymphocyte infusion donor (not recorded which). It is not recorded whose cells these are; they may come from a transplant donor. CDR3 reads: CASSLVSSGRTQYF. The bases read TGTGCCAGCAGCTTAGTGTCTAGCGGGAGAACGCAGTATTTT.